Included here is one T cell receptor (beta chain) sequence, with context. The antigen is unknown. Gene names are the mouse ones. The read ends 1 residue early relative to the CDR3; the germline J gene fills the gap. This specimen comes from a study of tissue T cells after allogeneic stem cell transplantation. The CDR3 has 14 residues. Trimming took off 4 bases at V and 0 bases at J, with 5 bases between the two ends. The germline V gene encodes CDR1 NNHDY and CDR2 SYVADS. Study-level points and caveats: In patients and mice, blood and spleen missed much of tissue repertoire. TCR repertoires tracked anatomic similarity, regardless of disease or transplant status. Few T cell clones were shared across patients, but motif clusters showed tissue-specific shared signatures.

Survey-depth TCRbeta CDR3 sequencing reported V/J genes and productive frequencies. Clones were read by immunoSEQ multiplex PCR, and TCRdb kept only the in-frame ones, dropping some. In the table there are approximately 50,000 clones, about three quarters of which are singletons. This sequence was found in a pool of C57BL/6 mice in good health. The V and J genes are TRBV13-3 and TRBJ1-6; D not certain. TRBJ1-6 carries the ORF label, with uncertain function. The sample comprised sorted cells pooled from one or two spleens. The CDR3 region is CASSRHSYNSPLYF. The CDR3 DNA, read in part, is TGTGCCAGCAGTCGCCATTCCTATAATTCGCCCCTCTAC.